This is a list of T cell receptor beta chains from one sample in a study of cytomegalovirus exposure and HLA in healthy donors. Using immunoSEQ multiplex PCR, the repertoire was profiled, and TCRdb retains in-frame clones only, with some absent. The sample holds some 78,000 clones; around 96% are singletons and the top ten take 1.6%. What was sequenced was PBMCs. These receptors all come from a man in his late teens or twenties in good health and CMV-seropositive. Each CDR3 is given without its conserved first and last residue. The order of the fields is J gene, V gene, CDR3 protein.

J gene: TRBJ1-2; V gene: TRBV30; CDR3 protein: AWSENRDGYT
J gene: TRBJ2-7; V gene: TRBV7-2; CDR3 protein: ASSLSLGKTGAYEQY
J gene: TRBJ2-1; V gene: TRBV15; CDR3 protein: ATSRDRPRQLTSYNEQF
J gene: TRBJ1-2; V gene: TRBV10-3; CDR3 protein: AISERREGYT
J gene: TRBJ2-7; V gene: TRBV10-3; CDR3 protein: AISESGRALEEQY
J gene: TRBJ1-4; V gene: TRBV28; CDR3 protein: ASSFSSPGSNEKLF
J gene: TRBJ2-7; V gene: TRBV25-1; CDR3 protein: ASSLRDSGTYEQY
J gene: TRBJ2-6; V gene: TRBV28; CDR3 protein: ASRDSEVSGANVLT
J gene: TRBJ1-2; V gene: TRBV5-5; CDR3 protein: ASSLGQGENYGYT
J gene: TRBJ2-2; V gene: TRBV7-9; CDR3 protein: ASSITGTSNTGELF